This T cell receptor beta chain is from a study of T-cell memory formation after mild COVID-19. The overall study: TCR clusters mostly belonged to single donors. Study-level results: Contracting clones from day 15 to 85 had balanced CD4/CD8; later expanders favoured CD4+. Second-wave clones reaching peak frequency on day 37 lacked confirmed SARS-CoV-2 specificity. Among CD4+ contracting clones, most were CM and EM, and CD8+ ones EMRA.

This clonotype has more than one count but fewer than ten. No antigen is known for it. In TCRdb, the 5' RACE reads were re-called with MiXCR into one record per CDR3 protein. The table records around 250,000 distinct CDR3 sequences, 15% to 20% of them present only once. Trimming removed 0 bases at V and 6 bases at J, with 12 bases between. Germline V gene data show CDR1 as LGHNA and CDR2 as YSLEER. The CDR3 has 16 residues. The rearrangement links TRBV4-3 to TRBJ1-6, with D unclear. This sequence was found in a man aged 18 to 30 who had mild COVID-19 (a few samples of this study predate the infection). Cell type and time point are not known. Specimen: PBMCs or a T cell subset sorted from them (not recorded which). CDR3 nucleotides: TGCGCCAGCAGCCAAGAGGGTATAGTAGCTAATTCACCCCTCCACTTT. Its translation: CASSQEGIVANSPLHF.